The clone carrying this TCR beta chain showed up just a few times. The data stem from a study of precursors of human CD4 cytotoxic T cells. Germline V gene data show CDR1 as MNHEY and CDR2 as SMNVEV (reference sequence). The ends were cut back, 3 bases at V and 0 bases at J, with 7 bases in the middle. The CDR3 extends over 14 amino acids. The bulk UMI libraries came from four sorted CD4+ memory subsets, including IL-7R-high and IL-7R-negative TEMRA. TCRdb ran MiXCR on the reads and lists one entry per CDR3 protein. The profile shows 600 to 750 distinct CDR3 sequences, around 15% of them singletons. Sequencing used memory CD4+ T cells from blood (PBMCs). V usage is TRBV27 and J usage is TRBJ2-3; D not certain. This clonotype originated in a human donor in good health. The CDR3 loop reads CASSLIGSTDTQYF. In DNA form, the CDR3 reads TGTGCCAGCAGTTTGATCGGGAGCACAGATACGCAGTATTTT.